This T cell receptor (beta chain) emerged from a study of post-analysis software for immune sequencing data. General observations from the study: About 5 TRBV segments, including TRBV5-6, TRBV5-1 and TRBV20-1, were more frequent in patients than controls.

Trimming cost V 0 bases and J 6 bases; bases outside gene matches: 7. The V gene's germline CDR1 is SGHRS and CDR2 YFSETQ. This CDR3 is 15 amino acids long. Unique molecular identifiers tagged the TCR beta cDNA libraries. TCRdb redid the calling of the PCR reads with MiXCR, one entry per CDR3 protein. This table has about 540,000 distinct CDR3 sequences, around a third appearing once. This clonotype showed up just a few times. The antigen remains undetermined. This receptor was taken from a girl under 18 with multiple sclerosis. The chain employs TRBV5-1 and TRBJ1-2; the match to TRBD1 covers 8 bases. Sequencing was carried out using blood. The DNA for the CDR3 is TGCGCCAGCAGCTTGGCCGAAGGACAGGGTGATGGCTACACCTTC. Translated, it gives CASSLAEGQGDGYTF.